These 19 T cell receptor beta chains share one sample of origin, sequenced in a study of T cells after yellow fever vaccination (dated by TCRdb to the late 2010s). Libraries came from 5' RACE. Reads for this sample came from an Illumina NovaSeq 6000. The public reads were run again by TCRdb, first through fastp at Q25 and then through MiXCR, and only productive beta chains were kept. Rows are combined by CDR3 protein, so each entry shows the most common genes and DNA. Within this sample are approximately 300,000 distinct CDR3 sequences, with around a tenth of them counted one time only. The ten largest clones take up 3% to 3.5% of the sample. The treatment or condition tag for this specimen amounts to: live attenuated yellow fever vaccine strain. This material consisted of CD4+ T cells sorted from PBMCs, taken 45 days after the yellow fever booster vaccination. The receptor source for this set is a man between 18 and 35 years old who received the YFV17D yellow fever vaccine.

The CDR3 region is CASSLDVYYGYTF. CDR3 in DNA: TGCGCCAGCAGCTTGGATGTATACTATGGCTACACCTTC. The chain carries TRBV5-1 and TRBJ1-2; D not resolved. Per germline, CDR1 SGHRS and CDR2 YFSETQ. Trimming cost V 0 bases and J 3 bases, with 6 bases left between them. This CDR3 spans 13 amino acids.

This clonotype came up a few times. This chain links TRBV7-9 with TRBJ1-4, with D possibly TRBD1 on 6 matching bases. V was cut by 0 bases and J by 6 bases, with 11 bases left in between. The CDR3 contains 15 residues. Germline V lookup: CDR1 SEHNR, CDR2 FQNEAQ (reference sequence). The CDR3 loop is CASSLAGRGDEKLFF. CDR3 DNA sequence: TGTGCCAGCAGCTTAGCGGGCAGGGGTGATGAAAAACTGTTTTTT. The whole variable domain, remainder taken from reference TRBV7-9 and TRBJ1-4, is DTGVSQNPRHKITKRGQNVTFRCDPISEHNRLYWYRQTLGQGPEFLTYFQNEAQLEKSRLLSDRFSAERPKGSFSTLEIQRTEQGDSAMYLCASSLAGRGDEKLFFGSGTQLSVL.

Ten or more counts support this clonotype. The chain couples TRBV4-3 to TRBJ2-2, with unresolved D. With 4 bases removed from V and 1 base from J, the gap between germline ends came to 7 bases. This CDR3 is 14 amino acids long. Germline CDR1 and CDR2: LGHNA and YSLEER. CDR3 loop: CASSLTVNTGELFF. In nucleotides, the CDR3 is TGCGCCAGCAGCCTCACGGTGAACACCGGGGAGCTGTTTTTT.

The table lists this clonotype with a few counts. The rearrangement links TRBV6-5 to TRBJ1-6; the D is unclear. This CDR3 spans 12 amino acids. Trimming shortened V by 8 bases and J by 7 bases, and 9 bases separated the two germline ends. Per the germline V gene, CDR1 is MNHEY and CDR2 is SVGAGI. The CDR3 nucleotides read TGTGCCAGCCGGGAACTAAATTCACCCCTCCACTTT. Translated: CASRELNSPLHF.

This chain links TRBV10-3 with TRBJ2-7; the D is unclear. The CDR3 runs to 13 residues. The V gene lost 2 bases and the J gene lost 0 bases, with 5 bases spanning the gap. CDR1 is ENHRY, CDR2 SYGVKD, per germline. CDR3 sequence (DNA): TGTGCCATCAGTGAGAGGAGCTCCTACGAGCAGTACGTC. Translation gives CAISERSSYEQYV.

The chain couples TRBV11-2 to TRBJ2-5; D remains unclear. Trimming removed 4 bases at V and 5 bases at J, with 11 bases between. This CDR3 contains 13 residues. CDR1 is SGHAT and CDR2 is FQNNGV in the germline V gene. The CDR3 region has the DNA TGTGCCAGCAGCTCGGGCCCGAGGGAGACCCAGTACTTC. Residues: CASSSGPRETQYF.

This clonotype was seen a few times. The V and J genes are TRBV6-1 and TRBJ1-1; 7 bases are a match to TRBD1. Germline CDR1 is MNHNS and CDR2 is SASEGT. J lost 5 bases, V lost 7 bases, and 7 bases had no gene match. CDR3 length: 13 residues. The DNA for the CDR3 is TGTGCCAGCATTCGGACAGGAGAAACTGAAGCTTTCTTT. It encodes CASIRTGETEAFF.

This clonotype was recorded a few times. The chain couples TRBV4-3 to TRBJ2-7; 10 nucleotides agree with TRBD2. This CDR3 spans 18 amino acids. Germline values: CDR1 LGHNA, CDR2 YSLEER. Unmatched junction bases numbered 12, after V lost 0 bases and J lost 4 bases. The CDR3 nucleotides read TGCGCCAGCAGCCAAGATCTCGGGGCTAGCGGGGGACAATACGAGCAGTACTTC. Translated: CASSQDLGASGGQYEQYF.

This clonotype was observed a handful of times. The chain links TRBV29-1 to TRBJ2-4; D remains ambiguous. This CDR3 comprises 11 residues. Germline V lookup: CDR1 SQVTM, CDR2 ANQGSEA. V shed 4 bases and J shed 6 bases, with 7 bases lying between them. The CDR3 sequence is CSVGQANIQYF. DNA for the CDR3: TGCAGCGTTGGGCAGGCAAACATTCAGTACTTC. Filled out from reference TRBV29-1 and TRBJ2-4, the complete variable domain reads SAVISQKPSRDICQRGTSLTIQCQVDSQVTMMFWYRQQPGQSLTLIATANQGSEATYESGFVIDKFPISRPNLTFSTLTVSNMSPEDSSIYLCSVGQANIQYFGAGTRLSVL.

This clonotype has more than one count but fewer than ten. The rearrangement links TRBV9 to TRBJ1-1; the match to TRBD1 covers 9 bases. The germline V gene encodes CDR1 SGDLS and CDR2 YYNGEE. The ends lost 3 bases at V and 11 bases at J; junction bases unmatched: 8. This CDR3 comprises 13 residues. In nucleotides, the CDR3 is TGTGCCAGCAGCGGCGGGACAGGGTTGCCTGCTTTCTTT. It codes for CASSGGTGLPAFF.

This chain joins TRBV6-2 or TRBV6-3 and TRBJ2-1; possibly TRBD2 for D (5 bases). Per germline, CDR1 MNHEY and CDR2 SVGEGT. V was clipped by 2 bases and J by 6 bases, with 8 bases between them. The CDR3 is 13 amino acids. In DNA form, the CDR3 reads TGTGCCAGCAGTTACCAGGCGGGCAATGAGCAGTTCTTC. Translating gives CASSYQAGNEQFF.

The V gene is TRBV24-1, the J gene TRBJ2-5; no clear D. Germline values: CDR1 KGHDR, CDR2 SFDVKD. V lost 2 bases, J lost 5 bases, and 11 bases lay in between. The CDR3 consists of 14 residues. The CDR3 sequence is CATSDSSAHETQYF. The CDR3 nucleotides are TGTGCCACCAGTGATTCTTCCGCCCACGAGACCCAGTACTTC.

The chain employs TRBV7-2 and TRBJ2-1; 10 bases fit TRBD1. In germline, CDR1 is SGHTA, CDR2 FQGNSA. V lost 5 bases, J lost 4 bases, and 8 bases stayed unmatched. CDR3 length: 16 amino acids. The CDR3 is CASSTRDRGIYNEQFF. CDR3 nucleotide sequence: TGTGCCAGCAGCACCCGGGACAGGGGAATATACAATGAGCAGTTCTTC. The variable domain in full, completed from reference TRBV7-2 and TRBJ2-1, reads GAGVSQSPSNKVTEKGKDVELRCDPISGHTALYWYRQSLGQGLEFLIYFQGNSAPDKSGLPSDRFSAERTGGSVSTLTIQRTQQEDSAVYLCASSTRDRGIYNEQFFGPGTRLTVL.

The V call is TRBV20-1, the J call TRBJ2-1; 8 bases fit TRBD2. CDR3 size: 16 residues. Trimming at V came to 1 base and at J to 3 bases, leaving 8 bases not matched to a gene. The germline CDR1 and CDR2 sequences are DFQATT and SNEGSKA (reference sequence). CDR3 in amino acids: CSARGPQRGLYNEQFF. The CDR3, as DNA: TGCAGTGCTAGAGGGCCCCAGCGGGGGCTCTACAATGAGCAGTTCTTC.

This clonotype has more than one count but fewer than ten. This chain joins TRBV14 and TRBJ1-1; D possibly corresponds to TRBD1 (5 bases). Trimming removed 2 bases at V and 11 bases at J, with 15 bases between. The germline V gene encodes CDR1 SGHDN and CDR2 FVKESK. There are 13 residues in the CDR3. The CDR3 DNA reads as TGTGCCAGCAGCCAACAAAAGGGACTGTCGGCTTTCTTT. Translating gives CASSQQKGLSAFF.

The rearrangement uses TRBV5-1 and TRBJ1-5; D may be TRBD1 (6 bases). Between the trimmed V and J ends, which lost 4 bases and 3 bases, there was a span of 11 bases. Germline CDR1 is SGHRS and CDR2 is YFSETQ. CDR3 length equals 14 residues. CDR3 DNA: TGCGCCAGCAGCACGACAGGTAACAATCAGCCCCAGCATTTT. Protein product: CASSTTGNNQPQHF.

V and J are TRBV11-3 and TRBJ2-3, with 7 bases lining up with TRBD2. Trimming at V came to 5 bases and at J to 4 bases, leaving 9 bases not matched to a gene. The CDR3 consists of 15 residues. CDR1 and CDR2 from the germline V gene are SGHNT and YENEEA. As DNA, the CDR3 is TGTGCCAGCAGCCCCGGCAGCGGGGAGGCAGATACGCAGTATTTT. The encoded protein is CASSPGSGEADTQYF.

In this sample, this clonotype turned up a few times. CDR3 in amino acids: CASTAHPNQPQHF. The CDR3 DNA follows: TGTGCCAGCACAGCTCACCCGAATCAGCCCCAGCATTTT. J is TRBJ1-5 and V is TRBV2; D ambiguous. CDR1 and CDR2 from the germline V gene are SNHLY and FYNNEI. This CDR3 is built from 13 residues. The ends were cut back, 7 bases at V and 4 bases at J, with 11 bases in the middle.

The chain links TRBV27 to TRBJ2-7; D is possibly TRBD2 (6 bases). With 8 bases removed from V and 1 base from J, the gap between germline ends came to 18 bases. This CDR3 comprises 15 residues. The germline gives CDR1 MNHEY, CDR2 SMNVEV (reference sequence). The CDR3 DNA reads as TGTGCCAGCCGCCCCCGGGGGACGGGGTCCTACGAGCAGTACTTC. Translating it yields CASRPRGTGSYEQYF.